This entry describes one T cell receptor beta chain. The CDR3 runs to 15 residues. Germline values: CDR1 SGHRS, CDR2 YFSETQ. The V and J ends lost 1 base and 7 bases respectively, with 15 bases between them. These data belong to a study of T cell changes during pregnancy in multiple sclerosis. The table came from immunoSEQ multiplex PCR; TCRdb's copy has only in-frame clones and leaves some out. The data contain tens of thousands of clones, roughly 92% of them singletons. The source of this sequence is a female donor with multiple sclerosis, enrolled in a pregnancy study. This sample comprised CD4+ T cells from peripheral blood mononuclear cells, obtained before pregnancy. This chain joins TRBV5-1 and TRBJ1-5; TRBD1 might be the D (5 bases). The CDR3 DNA reads as TGCGCCAGCAGCTTGTCGGGGGTGGGGGAACAGCCCCAGCATTTT. Protein product: CASSLSGVGEQPQHF.